These 10 T cell receptor beta chains came from one sample sequenced in a study of CD8+CD57+ T cells in acquired aplastic anemia (dated by TCRdb to between 2017 and 2018). Expansion of CD8+CD57+ cells had been shown by flow cytometry in the patients chosen for sequencing. Sequencing relied on an Illumina HiSeq 2000. Profiling of TCR beta VDJ combinations and CDR3 sequences used genomic DNA as the template. TCRdb passed the public sequencing reads through fastp at Q25 and MiXCR, retaining productive beta sequences. Each CDR3 protein appears once, grouped with its most common genes and DNA. The sample table holds under 350,000 distinct CDR3 sequences, of which under 60% were seen once. The ten largest make up around 1.3% of the sample. Sequenced material: sorted CD4+, CD8+, or CD8+CD57+ T cells (not recorded which) from PBMCs. All receptors come from a human donor with aplastic anemia.

This clonotype was counted only a few times. Here the CDR3 DNA reads TGCAGCGACTCGACGGGAGAGAACACTGAAGCTTTCTTT. Its translation: CSDSTGENTEAFF. This sequence joins TRBV29-1 and TRBJ1-1; D gene unclear. V was cut by 7 bases and J by 1 base, with 13 bases left in between. The CDR3 length is 13 residues. Germline V gene data show CDR1 as SQVTM and CDR2 as ANQGSEA.

The V gene is TRBV7-8, the J gene TRBJ2-7, with no clear D. The germline V and J ends were trimmed by 2 bases and 0 bases, with 8 bases remaining between them. Germline CDR1 and CDR2: SGHVS and FQNEAQ. This CDR3 spans 14 amino acids. In DNA, the CDR3 is TGTGCCAGCAGCTTAAGACCCGCCTCCTACGAGCAGTACTTC. It encodes CASSLRPASYEQYF. Looking up the rest from reference TRBV7-8 and TRBJ2-7 gives the full variable domain: GAGVSQSPRYKVAKRGQDVALRCDPISGHVSLFWYQQALGQGPEFLTYFQNEAQLDKSGLPSDRFFAERPEGSVSTLKIQRTQQEDSAVYLCASSLRPASYEQYFGPGTRLTVT.

This clonotype was detected a few times. J is TRBJ2-1 and V is TRBV10-3; 7 bases line up with TRBD1. CDR1 and CDR2 (germline): ENHRY, SYGVKD. The CDR3 extends over 15 amino acids. Trimming cost V 6 bases and J 2 bases; bases outside gene matches: 7. CDR3 DNA sequence: TGTGCCATCAGGACAGGGTTTGGGGCCTACAATGAGCAGTTCTTC. This sequence encodes CAIRTGFGAYNEQFF.

V is TRBV19 and J is TRBJ2-7; tentative D call: TRBD1 (5 bases). Germline CDR1 reads LNHDA; CDR2 reads SQIVND (reference sequence). V was clipped by 10 bases and J by 0 bases, with 13 bases between them. The CDR3 contains 13 residues. The CDR3 DNA is TGTGCCATCAACAGGCCCCTCTCCTACGAGCAGTACTTC. Its translation is CAINRPLSYEQYF.

This clonotype was detected a few times. V gene TRBV9 combines with J gene TRBJ1-6, with D perhaps matching TRBD1 (5 bases). V shed 3 bases and J shed 10 bases, with 8 bases lying between them. This CDR3 has 12 residues. The germline gives CDR1 SGDLS, CDR2 YYNGEE. The CDR3 nucleotides read TGTGCCAGCAGCGGCACAGGCTCACCCCTCCACTTT. It yields the protein CASSGTGSPLHF.

This clonotype was seen repeatedly, ten times or more. This chain uses TRBV5-1 with TRBJ2-7; 7 bases are shared with TRBD1. The V gene's germline CDR1 is SGHRS and CDR2 YFSETQ. The V and J ends lost 3 bases and 4 bases, in that order; junction bases with no gene match: 7. This CDR3 has 14 amino acids. CDR3 bases: TGCGCCAGCAGCTCGACAGGGAGTAGATACGAGCAGTACTTC. It specifies CASSSTGSRYEQYF.

Remarks on this clonotype: A read error is possible here, since a much larger clone lies one base away. V usage is TRBV18 and J usage is TRBJ1-2; TRBD1 is a possible D gene (6 bases). This CDR3 region has 14 residues. CDR1 KGHSH and CDR2 LQKENI come from the germline V gene. The CDR3 here is CASSPGVWGLGCTF. In nucleotides, the CDR3 is TGTGCCAGCTCACCAGGAGTCTGGGGGCTGGGCTGCACCTTC.

This clonotype was found a few times. The junction differs from germline at one of its ends, possibly a read error. The chain is built from TRBV5-6 and TRBJ2-7; 9 bases are shared with TRBD1. Germline values: CDR1 SGHDT, CDR2 YYEEEE. The CDR3 is made up of 14 amino acids. The CDR3 region has the DNA TGCGCCAGCAGCTTGGGGACAGGGATTTACGAGCAGTACTTC. This gives the protein CASSLGTGIYEQYF.

The chain recombines TRBV15 with TRBJ2-1; 13 nucleotides match TRBD2. This CDR3 comprises 16 residues. The germline CDR1 and CDR2 sequences are LNHNV and YYDKDF (reference sequence). V gave up 3 bases and J gave up 6 bases; unmatched junction bases: 5. The CDR3 region is CATSRELAGGFNEQFF. CDR3 in DNA: TGTGCCACCAGCAGGGAACTAGCGGGAGGGTTCAATGAGCAGTTCTTC.

Comment on this clonotype: Mismatch with germline at one junction end may stem from a read error. CDR3 bases: TGTGCCACCGGTGACCGGGCAGGTGAGCAGTTCTTC. Protein product: CATGDRAGEQFF. This chain uses TRBV24-1 with TRBJ2-1, with D unclear. The CDR3 has 12 amino acids. CDR1 and CDR2 from the germline V gene are KGHDR and SFDVKD.